This entry describes one T cell receptor beta chain. Its antigen is unidentified. The sample originates from a study of T cell responses to AZD1222 COVID-19 vaccine. Only in-frame clones appear in the TCRdb table, and some are missing; sequencing was by immunoSEQ multiplex PCR. The table lists 68,000 or so clones, roughly 90% of them singletons. Notes on the study in general: In a largely white British group with more females than males, clonal diversity was possibly underestimated. The study sampled repertoires only after the peak T cell response. Nearly half of the spike-specific TCRs reportedly recognize variant regions that carry no mutations.

The length of the CDR3 is 16 residues. The V end was cut by 3 bases, the J end by 0 bases, with 12 bases between. Germline CDR1 SGHDN, CDR2 FVKESK. The sequencing here drew on peripheral blood, taken on day 0 of AZD1222 vaccination. The clonotype originates from an adult in good health. V is TRBV14 and J is TRBJ1-3; a possible D gene is TRBD1 (5 bases). CDR3 sequence reads: CASSHERGLSGNTIYF. The CDR3 DNA reads TGTGCCAGCAGCCACGAACGGGGCCTCTCTGGAAACACCATATATTTT. The full variable domain, its missing parts supplied by reference TRBV14 and TRBJ1-3, is EAGVTQFPSHSVIEKGQTVTLRCDPISGHDNLYWYRRVMGKEIKFLLHFVKESKQDESGMPNNRFLAERTGGTYSTLKVQPAELEDSGVYFCASSHERGLSGNTIYFGEGSWLTVV.